This TCR beta chain was recorded in a study of beta chain features in type 1 diabetes. Of the isolated RNA, all was reverse transcribed, and so the sequenced material was expressed TCRB transcripts. Using immunoSEQ multiplex PCR, the repertoire was profiled, and TCRdb retains in-frame clones only, with some absent. Among about 170,000 clones listed, less than 9.5% were seen once. As for this clone: Its antigen is not known.

Study results and caveats: Moderate yet significant TCRB CDR3 shortening was seen in Type 1 diabetes patients in all four CD4+ subsets.

The CDR3 contains 14 residues. CDR1 is LNHNV and CDR2 is YYDKDF in the germline V gene (reference sequence). The germline V and J ends were trimmed by 4 bases and 4 bases, with 10 bases remaining between them. The sample taken for sequencing was central memory CD4+ T cells from blood. The source of this sequence is a woman aged 40-49 years with type 1 diabetes. The chain couples TRBV15 to TRBJ2-2; possibly TRBD2 for D (6 bases). The CDR3 sequence is CATSTRDFTGELFF. The CDR3, as DNA: TGTGCCACCAGCACCCGGGACTTCACCGGGGAGCTGTTTTTT.